The next 6 T cell receptor beta chains were all read from a single sample in a study of blood T cell repertoires in COVID-19. The protocol was immunoSEQ multiplex PCR, while the TCRdb copy is restricted to in-frame clones and leaves out a portion. The sample has some 300,000 clones, 90% seen once. The material sequenced was PBMCs or T cells enriched from blood (not recorded which). These receptor sequences come from a young woman with acute COVID-19.

The chain couples TRBV30 to TRBJ1-2; D perhaps matches TRBD1 (6 bases). The V end was cut by 4 bases, the J end by 6 bases, with 15 bases between. CDR1 and CDR2 (germline): GTSNPN, SVGIG (reference sequence). This CDR3 has 13 amino acids. DNA for the CDR3: TGTGCCTGGACGAAGGGGGACGATGATGGCTACACCTTC. As protein: CAWTKGDDDGYTF.

The V call is TRBV6-4, the J call TRBJ2-2; 13 nucleotides align to TRBD2. Per germline, CDR1 MRHNA and CDR2 SNTAGT. The CDR3 has 17 residues. Trimming cost V 5 bases and J 1 base; bases outside gene matches: 4. CDR3 residues: CASSSGTSGENTGELFF. The CDR3 DNA reads as TGTGCCAGCAGTTCCGGGACTAGCGGGGAGAACACCGGGGAGCTGTTTTTT.

V is TRBV11-2 and J is TRBJ1-6; the match to TRBD1 covers 7 bases. Germline V lookup: CDR1 SGHAT, CDR2 FQNNGV. CDR3 length equals 15 residues. V shed 4 bases, J shed 4 bases, and the junction held 4 bases outside the gene matches. The DNA for the CDR3 is TGTGCCAGCAGCTCCCGGACAGGTTATAATTCACCCCTCCACTTT. This translates into CASSSRTGYNSPLHF.

The chain couples TRBV6-5 to TRBJ2-2, with 12 bases matching TRBD2. There are 16 residues in the CDR3. Germline V gene sequence: CDR1 MNHEY, CDR2 SVGAGI. The V and J ends lost 0 bases and 4 bases, in that order; junction bases with no gene match: 0. CDR3 sequence: CASSYSTSGGTGELFF. The CDR3 DNA sequence: TGTGCCAGCAGTTACTCGACTAGCGGGGGCACCGGGGAGCTGTTTTTT.

This clone showed up just once. The V call is TRBV11-1, the J call TRBJ1-2, with D perhaps TRBD1 (6 bases). V dropped 4 bases and J dropped 6 bases, with 15 bases sitting between them. Germline assignment: CDR1 SGHAT and CDR2 FQDESV (reference sequence). This CDR3 spans 14 amino acids. DNA for the CDR3: TGTGCCAGCAGCTATAGCAGGGGATCTGATGGCTACACCTTC. Translating it yields CASSYSRGSDGYTF.

The chain recombines TRBV15 with TRBJ1-1; 9 bases match TRBD1. This CDR3 spans 15 amino acids. V lost 1 base and J lost 4; bases outside the gene matches: 4. CDR1 and CDR2 (germline): LNHNV, YYDKDF (reference sequence). The CDR3 protein is CATSRGDRVPTEAFF. The CDR3 region has the DNA TGTGCCACCAGCAGAGGGGACAGGGTACCCACTGAAGCTTTCTTT.